Below, 15 T cell receptor beta chains from the same sample are listed, as sequenced in a study of response to subunit inactivated influenza vaccine. TCRdb re-called the RT-PCR reads with MiXCR, one entry per CDR3 protein. The sample includes hundreds of thousands of distinct CDR3 sequences, 20% to 25% of them seen just once. This sample comprised PBMCs from blood, obtained approximately 20 months after vaccination. Receptor source: a man aged 50 to 69 who received an inactivated influenza vaccine.

This clonotype was seen a few times. This chain links TRBV11-3 with TRBJ2-3; maybe TRBD2 (5 bases). This CDR3 has 13 amino acids. The V and J ends lost 5 bases and 6 bases respectively, with 12 bases between them. Germline CDR1 and CDR2: SGHNT and YENEEA. For the CDR3, the DNA is TGTGCCAGCAGCACTTTCGCGGGTGATACGCAGTATTTT. Translating gives CASSTFAGDTQYF. The full variable domain, with the rest looked up from reference TRBV11-3 and TRBJ2-3, is EAGVVQSPRYKIIEKKQPVAFWCNPISGHNTLYWYLQNLGQGPELLIRYENEEAVDDSQLPKDRFSAERLKGVDSTLKIQPAELGDSAVYLCASSTFAGDTQYFGPGTRLTVL.

The sample holds a few counts of this clonotype. The chain recombines TRBV29-1 with TRBJ1-2; 7 bases line up with TRBD1. Unmatched junction bases numbered 2, after V lost 7 bases and J lost 3 bases. The germline V gene has CDR1 SQVTM and CDR2 ANQGSEA. This CDR3 comprises 11 residues. CDR3 residues: CSGGTDYGYTF. CDR3 nucleotide sequence: TGCAGCGGTGGGACAGACTATGGCTACACCTTC. Complete variable domain (other parts from reference TRBV29-1 and TRBJ1-2): SAVISQKPSRDICQRGTSLTIQCQVDSQVTMMFWYRQQPGQSLTLIATANQGSEATYESGFVIDKFPISRPNLTFSTLTVSNMSPEDSSIYLCSGGTDYGYTFGSGTRLTVV.

J is TRBJ2-1 and V is TRBV20-1, with D tentatively TRBD1 or TRBD2 (5 bases each). Trimming removed 3 bases at V and 4 bases at J, with 16 bases between. Per germline, CDR1 DFQATT and CDR2 SNEGSKA (reference sequence). CDR3 length: 15 residues. This chain's CDR3 is CSARGRSTGYNEQFF. DNA for the CDR3: TGCAGTGCTAGGGGACGGTCGACGGGATACAATGAGCAGTTCTTC.

The chain uses TRBV4-3 and TRBJ2-5, with 8 bases fitting TRBD2. Per germline, CDR1 LGHNA and CDR2 YSLEER. J gave up 5 bases and V 0 bases, and 8 bases lay outside the gene matches. The CDR3 is made up of 16 amino acids. CDR3 sequence: CASSQDLRGGRETQYF. CDR3 nucleotide sequence: TGCGCCAGCAGCCAAGATCTACGGGGGGGCCGTGAGACCCAGTACTTC.

This clonotype has only a few counts. V is TRBV7-8 and J is TRBJ1-5, with D tentatively TRBD1 (6 bases). V was trimmed by 1 base and J by 0 bases, leaving 13 bases between them. The CDR3 covers 17 residues. Per germline, CDR1 SGHVS and CDR2 FQNEAQ. CDR3 in DNA: TGTGCCAGCAGCTTAGGGGACATTTTATATAGCAATCAGCCCCAGCATTTT. Amino acid sequence: CASSLGDILYSNQPQHF.

This chain connects TRBV4-3 to TRBJ2-7; D call uncertain. Trimming took 0 bases from V and 5 from J, leaving 20 bases between them. The CDR3 is made up of 17 amino acids. Germline V CDR1 and CDR2: LGHNA, YSLEER. The DNA for the CDR3 is TGCGCCAGCAGCCAAGAAGTGTCCGGGTTGGCAGGCCACGAGCAGTACTTC. Protein: CASSQEVSGLAGHEQYF.

This clonotype was counted between two and nine times. This chain joins TRBV12-3 or TRBV12-4 and TRBJ2-2; tentative D call: TRBD1 (5 bases). Trimming left V 5 bases short and J 1 base short, with 11 bases between. This CDR3 region has 15 residues. The CDR3 DNA sequence: TGTGCCAGCAGTCCCCAGACAGAGAACACCGGGGAGCTGTTTTTT. Translating gives CASSPQTENTGELFF.

CDR3 residues: CSARPLDPALGAFF. The CDR3 nucleotides read TGCAGTGCTAGACCTTTGGACCCGGCACTTGGAGCTTTCTTT. V usage is TRBV20-1 and J usage is TRBJ1-1, with no clear D. The CDR3 sequence is 14 residues long. Trimming took 2 bases from V and 10 from J, leaving 20 bases between them. Germline loops: CDR1 DFQATT, CDR2 SNEGSKA (reference sequence).

This clonotype was counted only a few times. CDR3 in DNA: TGTGCCAGCAGCCAAGATGTGGGGGCTGGAAACACCATATATTTT. It translates to CASSQDVGAGNTIYF. V usage is TRBV4-2 and J usage is TRBJ1-3; possibly TRBD1 for D (5 bases). The CDR3 length is 15 residues. Looked up from germline, CDR1 is LGHNA and CDR2 is YNFKEQ. Trimming removed 0 bases from V and 2 bases from J, with 8 bases in between.

This clonotype was recorded at least ten times. The chain is built from TRBV27 and TRBJ1-1; 7 bases are a match to TRBD1. The CDR3 sequence is 14 residues long. Germline V gives CDR1 MNHEY, CDR2 SMNVEV (reference sequence). With V trimmed by 3 bases and J by 7 bases, 8 bases remained unmatched. CDR3 sequence: CASSFRAGGGEAFF. DNA for the CDR3: TGTGCCAGCAGTTTCCGGGCAGGGGGTGGTGAAGCTTTCTTT.

Only a few counts were recorded for this clonotype. The rearrangement uses TRBV20-1 and TRBJ2-1, with TRBD1 matching 9 bases. Germline CDR1 and CDR2: DFQATT and SNEGSKA (reference sequence). V was clipped by 6 bases and J by 1 base; unmatched bases: 7. CDR3 length: 15 residues. The CDR3: CSALGTGSSYNEQFF. In DNA form, the CDR3 reads TGCAGTGCCCTCGGGACAGGGAGTTCCTACAATGAGCAGTTCTTC.

The chain links TRBV5-1 to TRBJ2-2; 9 bases map to TRBD1. CDR1 and CDR2 (germline): SGHRS, YFSETQ. V was clipped by 3 bases and J by 2 bases; unmatched bases: 5. The CDR3 length is 16 residues. CDR3 sequence: CASSSRGQGNTGELFF. The DNA for the CDR3 is TGCGCCAGCAGCTCGCGGGGACAGGGCAACACCGGGGAGCTGTTTTTT. Full variable domain (missing parts from reference TRBV5-1 and TRBJ2-2): KAGVTQTPRYLIKTRGQQVTLSCSPISGHRSVSWYQQTPGQGLQFLFEYFSETQRNKGNFPGRFSGRQFSNSRSEMNVSTLELGDSALYLCASSSRGQGNTGELFFGEGSRLTVL.

The V call is TRBV5-6, the J call TRBJ2-3; 7 bases map to TRBD2. The CDR3 has 15 residues. The V gene end was trimmed by 4 bases and the J gene end by 14 bases; junction bases not matched to a gene: 19. Germline V lookup: CDR1 SGHDT, CDR2 YYEEEE. This chain's CDR3 is CASSPISGLDEGWYF. The CDR3 nucleotides read TGTGCCAGCAGCCCCATTTCAGGACTAGACGAGGGGTGGTATTTT.

The rearrangement joins TRBV6-1 to TRBJ1-2; D gene unclear. The germline CDR1 and CDR2 sequences are MNHNS and SASEGT. The CDR3 length is 12 residues. The V end lost 7 bases, the J end lost 8 bases, and 14 bases lay between the germline ends. The CDR3 nucleotides are TGTGCCAGCACTTTATCCTTGGAAGGCTACACCTTC. Translating gives CASTLSLEGYTF.

The CDR3 region is CASSYSSWLREANYEQYF. DNA of the CDR3: TGTGCCAGCAGTTACTCGAGCTGGTTGCGGGAGGCCAACTACGAGCAGTACTTC. The rearrangement joins TRBV6-5 to TRBJ2-7, with 8 bases matching TRBD2. Per the germline V gene, CDR1 is MNHEY and CDR2 is SVGAGI. Trimming cost V 0 bases and J 3 bases; bases outside gene matches: 13. This CDR3 spans 18 amino acids.